This TCR beta chain was documented in a study of T cells in Graves' hyperthyroidism and ophthalmopathy. The CDR3 consists of 14 residues. Trimming pared 6 bases from V and 4 bases from J, leaving 15 bases between. Germline values: CDR1 LNHDA, CDR2 SQIVND (reference sequence). Amplified regions were TCR beta CDR3 sequences from RNA transcripts. Using the HTBI primer set, a first-round RT-PCR was run on the TCR CDR3. TCRdb re-called the multiplex PCR reads with MiXCR, one entry per CDR3 protein. The data show 450,000 to 550,000 distinct CDR3 sequences, about 24% seen once. This clonotype was seen a handful of times. Clinical symptoms, serum thyroxine and TRAb, thyroid ultrasound and orbital computed tomography were used for the diagnoses.

The material sequenced was blood. The TCR sequence derives from a woman between 25 and 40 years old with Graves' ophthalmopathy. The chain combines TRBV19 with TRBJ1-2; D perhaps matches TRBD1 (5 bases). CDR3 in amino acids: CASSQTTAFYGYTF. DNA of the CDR3: TGTGCCAGTAGCCAAACGACAGCCTTCTATGGCTACACCTTC.